The 15 T cell receptor beta chains given below trace back to one sample, sequenced in a study of beta chain features in type 1 diabetes. Study-wide points: Moderate yet significant TCRB CDR3 shortening was seen in Type 1 diabetes patients in all four CD4+ subsets.

Expressed TCRB transcripts were sequenced because the isolated RNA had all been reverse transcribed beforehand. TCRdb's copy holds only in-frame clones and misses some; the assay was immunoSEQ multiplex PCR. Of 200,000 to 300,000 clones in the sample, around 21% were seen once. Antigens for these TCRs are unknown. Material for sequencing was naive CD4+ T cells from blood. These receptors originate from a woman in her thirties or forties with type 1 diabetes.

The J gene is TRBJ1-5, the V gene TRBV5-1, with TRBD1 identical over 7 bases. There are 15 residues in the CDR3. After removal of 2 bases from V and 2 bases from J, the junction contained 4 bases not matched to a gene. Per the germline V gene, CDR1 is SGHRS and CDR2 is YFSETQ. The CDR3 sequence is CASSFTTGGNQPQHF. The CDR3 DNA reads as TGCGCCAGCAGCTTTACCACAGGGGGCAATCAGCCCCAGCATTTT. Drawing the rest from reference TRBV5-1 and TRBJ1-5, the complete variable domain is KAGVTQTPRYLIKTRGQQVTLSCSPISGHRSVSWYQQTPGQGLQFLFEYFSETQRNKGNFPGRFSGRQFSNSRSEMNVSTLELGDSALYLCASSFTTGGNQPQHFGDGTRLSIL.

In DNA, the CDR3 is TGTGCCAGCAGTTTTAATATGGGGAGCCAAGAGACCCAGTACTTC. Translation gives CASSFNMGSQETQYF. This chain connects TRBV27 to TRBJ2-5; maybe TRBD2 (5 bases). The germline CDR1 and CDR2 sequences are MNHEY and SMNVEV (reference sequence). The CDR3 has 15 amino acids. V lost 3 bases to trimming and J lost 1 base, with 12 bases between them.

In nucleotides, the CDR3 is TGTGCCTGGAGTGTAGACTCCTTCGGGCAGTACTTC. It encodes CAWSVDSFGQYF. This chain connects TRBV30 to TRBJ2-7; D not resolved. The CDR3 covers 12 residues. The ends were cut back, 0 bases at V and 9 bases at J, with 12 bases in the middle. Germline-derived CDR1 and CDR2 are GTSNPN and SVGIG (reference sequence).

This clone was observed a single time. Other DNA sequences within the sample encode an identical CDR3. The chain couples TRBV18 to TRBJ2-7; 7 bases map to TRBD1. The CDR3 runs 13 residues. The junction had 3 bases not matched to a gene; V was cut back by 3 bases and J by 4 bases. From germline, CDR1 is KGHSH and CDR2 LQKENI. CDR3 sequence (DNA): TGTGCCAGCTCACCGGACAGGAATTACGAGCAGTACTTC. It specifies CASSPDRNYEQYF.

V and J are TRBV29-1 and TRBJ1-3; D uncertain. This CDR3 is 11 amino acids long. The V end was cut by 2 bases, the J end by 8 bases, with 7 bases between. The germline CDR1 and CDR2 sequences are SQVTM and ANQGSEA. CDR3 DNA sequence: TGCAGCGTTGAATCCTTCCACACCATATATTTT. This codes for CSVESFHTIYF.

In its sample, this clone was seen a few times. The genes are TRBV28 and TRBJ2-7; the D gene is possibly TRBD1 (6 bases). The ends were cut back, 6 bases at V and 6 bases at J, with 18 bases in the middle. Germline values: CDR1 MDHEN, CDR2 SYDVKM. The CDR3 is made up of 14 amino acids. CDR3 DNA sequence: TGTGCCAGCAGGCAACAGGGAATCCTCTCCGAGCAGTACTTC. Translated: CASRQQGILSEQYF.

J is TRBJ2-1 and V is TRBV10-3, with TRBD2 matching 9 bases. CDR1 and CDR2 (germline): ENHRY, SYGVKD. Germline trimming cut 11 bases from V and 9 bases from J; bases unmatched to any gene: 14. CDR3 length: 14 residues. CDR3 in amino acids: CAFREVAGVGEQFF. As DNA, the CDR3 is TGTGCCTTCCGAGAGGTAGCGGGAGTGGGTGAGCAGTTCTTC.

CDR3 sequence reads: CASSQDRTGGGNNQPQHF. In DNA form, the CDR3 reads TGTGCCAGCAGCCAAGACCGCACCGGGGGTGGGAACAATCAGCCCCAGCATTTT. The chain is built from TRBV4-2 and TRBJ1-5, with a weak D call TRBD1 (5 bases). With 0 bases removed from V and 3 bases from J, the gap between germline ends came to 18 bases. CDR1 and CDR2 (germline): LGHNA, YNFKEQ. This CDR3 has 18 amino acids.

The chain joins TRBV5-4 to TRBJ2-7, with 9 positions matching TRBD2. The V segment lost 2 bases and the J segment 2 bases; nucleotides outside the gene matches: 5. Germline V gene lookup returns CDR1 SGHNT and CDR2 YYREEE (reference sequence). The CDR3 is 15 amino acids. DNA of the CDR3: TGTGCCAGCAGCTTAGGAGCGGGAGGCCCCTACGAGCAGTACTTC. It codes for CASSLGAGGPYEQYF.

The V call is TRBV5-1, the J call TRBJ2-7; TRBD2 matches at 8 bases. CDR1 and CDR2 (germline): SGHRS, YFSETQ. This CDR3 region has 14 residues. J gave up 0 bases and V 4 bases, and 3 bases lay outside the gene matches. The CDR3 loop reads CASSPTSGSYEQYF. DNA for the CDR3: TGCGCCAGCAGCCCAACTAGCGGCTCCTACGAGCAGTACTTC. Using reference TRBV5-1 and TRBJ2-7 for the parts outside the CDR3, the full variable domain is KAGVTQTPRYLIKTRGQQVTLSCSPISGHRSVSWYQQTPGQGLQFLFEYFSETQRNKGNFPGRFSGRQFSNSRSEMNVSTLELGDSALYLCASSPTSGSYEQYFGPGTRLTVT.

This clone has more than one count but fewer than ten. The genes are TRBV7-9 and TRBJ2-5; D possibly corresponds to TRBD1 (6 bases). With 4 bases removed from V and 5 bases from J, the gap between germline ends came to 14 bases. The germline gives CDR1 SEHNR, CDR2 FQNEAQ (reference sequence). The CDR3 length is 14 residues. This CDR3 reads CASSWGPRGETQYF. For the CDR3, the DNA is TGTGCCAGCAGCTGGGGGCCGCGCGGGGAGACCCAGTACTTC.

This clone was seen a handful of times. This chain uses TRBV5-6 with TRBJ2-1, with 12 bases fitting TRBD2. V lost 0 bases to trimming and J lost 5 bases; unmatched junction nucleotides: 3. Looked up from germline, CDR1 is SGHDT and CDR2 is YYEEEE. CDR3 size: 16 residues. CDR3 sequence reads: CASSLGRTSGNNEQFF. In nucleotides, the CDR3 is TGTGCCAGCAGCTTGGGACGGACTAGCGGGAACAATGAGCAGTTCTTC. The full variable domain, completed using reference TRBV5-6 and TRBJ2-1, is DAGVTQSPTHLIKTRGQQVTLRCSPKSGHDTVSWYQQALGQGPQFIFQYYEEEERQRGNFPDRFSGHQFPNYSSELNVNALLLGDSALYLCASSLGRTSGNNEQFFGPGTRLTVL.

This sequence joins TRBV30 and TRBJ1-5; TRBD1 agrees at 8 bases. This CDR3 contains 13 residues. The germline CDR1 and CDR2 sequences are GTSNPN and SVGIG (reference sequence). The ends lost 5 bases at V and 3 bases at J; junction bases unmatched: 3. For the CDR3, the DNA is TGTGCCTGGGCGGGACAGGACAATCAGCCCCAGCATTTT. It translates to CAWAGQDNQPQHF.

A single count supports this clone. This chain links TRBV30 with TRBJ2-1, with D tentatively TRBD2 (6 bases). Trimming pared 5 bases from V and 5 bases from J, leaving 19 bases between. Germline-derived CDR1 and CDR2 are GTSNPN and SVGIG (reference sequence). The CDR3 has 15 amino acids. For the CDR3, the DNA is TGTGCCTGGGGCCCCGGGGCGGGAAGTAACAATGAGCAGTTCTTC. It codes for CAWGPGAGSNNEQFF. Drawing the rest from reference TRBV30 and TRBJ2-1, the complete variable domain is SQTIHQWPATLVQPVGSPLSLECTVEGTSNPNLYWYRQAAGRGLQLLFYSVGIGQISSEVPQNLSASRPQDRQFILSSKKLLLSDSGFYLCAWGPGAGSNNEQFFGPGTRLTVL.

V is TRBV27 and J is TRBJ1-2; D might be TRBD1 (5 bases). V shed 6 bases and J shed 6 bases, with 14 bases lying between them. The CDR3 is made up of 13 amino acids. CDR1 and CDR2 (germline): MNHEY, SMNVEV (reference sequence). CDR3 residues: CASRTARRDGYTF. The CDR3 DNA is TGTGCCAGCAGGACAGCCCGCCGGGATGGCTACACCTTC.